Shown below are 22 T cell receptor beta chains from a single sample sequenced in a study of cytomegalovirus exposure and HLA in healthy donors. In the PCR, 60 Vbeta and 13 Jbeta primers were used. This table comes from immunoSEQ multiplex PCR, and its TCRdb copy is limited to in-frame clones, with some not included. Of 200,000 to 250,000 clones listed, around 77% are singletons. Sequenced sample: PBMCs. These receptors were taken from a woman in her thirties in good health and CMV-seronegative.

The chain combines TRBV5-1 with TRBJ2-7; TRBD2 is a possible D gene (6 bases). Trimming removed 0 bases at V and 5 bases at J, with 12 bases between. CDR1 is SGHRS, CDR2 YFSETQ, per germline. The CDR3 is 14 residues long. CDR3: CASSLAGSGHEQYF. CDR3 nucleotides: TGCGCCAGCAGCTTGGCCGGGAGCGGTCACGAGCAGTACTTC.

The chain recombines TRBV12-2 with TRBJ2-6; TRBD1 reflects the table's D call only, with no check against the DNA. TRBV12-2 has pseudogene status. The CDR3 length is 18 residues. This chain's CDR3 is CASRLARGQKSGANVLTF. CDR3 bases: TGTGCAAGTCGCTTAGCAAGGGGGCAAAAATCTGGGGCCAACGTCCTGACTTTC.

The gene calls are TRBV27 and TRBJ2-1; 7 bases map to TRBD2. V lost 3 bases and J lost 4; bases outside the gene matches: 6. This CDR3 spans 15 amino acids. Germline CDR1 and CDR2: MNHEY and SMNVEV (reference sequence). The CDR3 DNA reads as TGTGCCAGCAGTTTCGGGGGGTCGAGATACAATGAGCAGTTCTTC. Translating gives CASSFGGSRYNEQFF.

This CDR3 reads CASSAVLSPNEQFF. The CDR3 DNA reads TGTGCCAGCAGTGCGGTCCTCTCCCCCAATGAGCAGTTCTTC. This chain links TRBV25-1 with TRBJ2-1; D gene unclear. V lost 4 bases and J lost 6, with 13 bases in between. The CDR3 has 14 residues. Germline assignment: CDR1 MGHDK and CDR2 SYGVNS.

This clone was counted only a few times. The rearrangement uses TRBV6-6 and TRBJ1-5; tentatively, D is TRBD1 (5 bases). The CDR3 sequence is 15 residues long. V lost 0 bases, J lost 6 bases, and 12 bases lay in between. Germline lookup yields CDR1 MNHNY and CDR2 SVGAGI (reference sequence). The CDR3 is CASSYSWGQGQPQHF. The DNA of the CDR3 is TGTGCCAGCAGTTACTCGTGGGGCCAGGGTCAGCCCCAGCATTTT.

The sample holds a few counts of this clone. The chain has TRBV29-1 and TRBJ2-5; TRBD1 matches 7 bases. Looked up from germline, CDR1 is SQVTM and CDR2 is ANQGSEA. The ends lost 4 bases at V and 3 bases at J; junction bases unmatched: 2. The CDR3 covers 12 residues. In DNA form, the CDR3 reads TGCAGCGTTGGAGGGGGCGAAGAGACCCAGTACTTC. It is translated as CSVGGGEETQYF.

This rearrangement joins TRBV28 to TRBJ2-1; 9 bases map to TRBD2. V trimming: 5 bases; J trimming: 3 bases; junction bases outside the gene matches: 5. This CDR3 spans 15 amino acids. CDR1 is MDHEN and CDR2 is SYDVKM in the germline V gene. The CDR3 loop is CASSGGRVSYNEQFF. The DNA of the CDR3 is TGTGCCAGCAGTGGCGGGAGGGTGAGCTACAATGAGCAGTTCTTC.

The V gene is TRBV18, the J gene TRBJ1-4; 8 positions match TRBD1. The germline V gene encodes CDR1 KGHSH and CDR2 LQKENI. The CDR3 extends over 18 amino acids. With V trimmed by 3 bases and J by 7 bases, 16 bases remained unmatched. CDR3 nucleotide sequence: TGTGCCAGCTCACCCCCCCCGGGTGACAGGGGAGGAAGTGAAAAACTGTTTTTT. Protein: CASSPPPGDRGGSEKLFF.

This clone appeared once. The chain is built from TRBV5-1 and TRBJ2-2; possible D gene TRBD2, 5 bases. Trimming took off 0 bases at V and 1 base at J, with 7 bases between the two ends. CDR1 is SGHRS, CDR2 YFSETQ, per germline. The CDR3 is 15 amino acids. CDR3 amino acids: CASSLGGENTGELFF. For the CDR3, the DNA is TGCGCCAGCAGCTTGGGGGGAGAGAACACCGGGGAGCTGTTTTTT.

This clone is a singleton in its sample. The chain recombines TRBV25-1 with TRBJ2-3; D remains unclear. CDR1 and CDR2 from the germline V gene are MGHDK and SYGVNS. The germline V and J ends were trimmed by 5 bases and 0 bases, with 9 bases remaining between them. This CDR3 is built from 14 residues. CDR3: CASSQRWSTDTQYF. The CDR3, as DNA: TGTGCCAGCAGTCAGAGGTGGAGCACAGATACGCAGTATTTT.

The gene calls are TRBV18 and TRBJ2-1, with 10 bases fitting TRBD1. Trimming at V came to 3 bases and at J to 5 bases, leaving 10 bases not matched to a gene. The CDR3 has 17 amino acids. The V gene's germline CDR1 is KGHSH and CDR2 LQKENI. The chain's CDR3 is CASSPPRQGARDNEQFF. DNA of the CDR3: TGTGCCAGCTCACCTCCCCGACAGGGGGCAAGAGACAATGAGCAGTTCTTC.

This chain joins TRBV19 and TRBJ1-2, with 7 bases matching TRBD1. The ends lost 5 bases at V and 4 bases at J; junction bases unmatched: 10. The CDR3 has 15 amino acids. The germline V gene encodes CDR1 LNHDA and CDR2 SQIVND (reference sequence). The CDR3 DNA sequence: TGTGCCAGTAGTGTTCCCAGGGGGGTCCTCTATGGCTACACCTTC. Its translation is CASSVPRGVLYGYTF.

The chain is built from TRBV19 and TRBJ2-7; D unresolved. The length of the CDR3 is 13 residues. V lost 9 bases, J lost 6 bases, and 18 bases lay in between. Germline lookup yields CDR1 LNHDA and CDR2 SQIVND (reference sequence). CDR3 in amino acids: CASASLQYGEQYF. CDR3 nucleotides: TGTGCCAGCGCCTCCTTACAGTACGGCGAGCAGTACTTC. Together with reference TRBV19 and TRBJ2-7, the CDR3 gives the full variable domain: DGGITQSPKYLFRKEGQNVTLSCEQNLNHDAMYWYRQDPGQGLRLIYYSQIVNDFQKGDIAEGYSVSREKKESFPLTVTSAQKNPTAFYLCASASLQYGEQYFGPGTRLTVT.

The chain employs TRBV15 and TRBJ2-7; 8 nucleotides line up with TRBD2. This CDR3 is built from 13 residues. CDR1 LNHNV and CDR2 YYDKDF come from the germline V gene (reference sequence). Losses at the gene ends were 1 base for V and 6 bases for J; bases not matched to a gene: 2. The CDR3 here is CATSRAGRVEQYF. CDR3 in DNA: TGTGCCACCAGCAGAGCCGGGAGGGTCGAGCAGTACTTC.

This clone was detected a few times. The genes are TRBV10-3 and TRBJ1-2, with 8 nucleotides matching TRBD1. The CDR3 is 17 amino acids. CDR1 and CDR2 (germline): ENHRY, SYGVKD. Trimming cost V 3 bases and J 6 bases; bases outside gene matches: 15. The CDR3 DNA reads TGTGCCATCAGTGACCACGGAATGACAGGGGTTGAAAATGGCTACACCTTC. Translated: CAISDHGMTGVENGYTF.

This clone was detected once. The sample has other DNA sequences that encode this CDR3 too. V is TRBV27 and J is TRBJ1-1, with TRBD1 matching 7 bases. J lost 1 base, V lost 2 bases, and 1 base had no gene match. Germline CDR1 and CDR2: MNHEY and SMNVEV (reference sequence). The CDR3 covers 14 residues. The CDR3, as DNA: TGTGCCAGCAGTTTACGACAGGGGAACACTGAAGCTTTCTTT. It translates to CASSLRQGNTEAFF.

This clone turned up a few times. The V call is TRBV5-1, the J call TRBJ2-2; 9 nucleotides agree with TRBD1. The CDR3 totals 17 residues. J lost 6 bases, V lost 3 bases, and 12 bases had no gene match. Germline V gives CDR1 SGHRS, CDR2 YFSETQ. CDR3 DNA: TGCGCCAGCAGCTCCACCACCGGGACAGGGTCCCCCGGGGAGCTGTTTTTT. Amino acids: CASSSTTGTGSPGELFF.

This clone has only a few counts. The DNA of the CDR3 is TGTGCCAGCAGCGTAGACTCGCGCGGCCGGTTAGATACGCAGTATTTT. Its protein is CASSVDSRGRLDTQYF. The chain recombines TRBV9 with TRBJ2-3, with D unclear. V was pared by 0 bases and J by 5 bases, with 16 bases between. Germline V gene data show CDR1 as SGDLS and CDR2 as YYNGEE. The CDR3 runs 16 residues.

The chain employs TRBV2 and TRBJ2-7, with 11 nucleotides matching TRBD2. The CDR3 sequence is 18 residues long. Per germline, CDR1 SNHLY and CDR2 FYNNEI. Trimming at V came to 6 bases and at J to 0 bases, leaving 13 bases not matched to a gene. The CDR3 is CASRTSGAGRSSSYEQYF. DNA of the CDR3: TGTGCCAGCAGGACTAGCGGGGCAGGGCGATCAAGCTCCTACGAGCAGTACTTC.

This clone was seen only a few times. Other DNA sequences in this specimen translate into the identical CDR3. The V call is TRBV6-6, the J call TRBJ2-2, with 9 bases aligning to TRBD1. V lost 5 bases and J lost 3; bases outside the gene matches: 4. The V gene's germline CDR1 is MNHNY and CDR2 SVGAGI (reference sequence). There are 15 residues in the CDR3. For the CDR3, the DNA is TGTGCCAGCAGTCCGGGACAGGGAGACACCGGGGAGCTGTTTTTT. Translated, it gives CASSPGQGDTGELFF.

V usage is TRBV19 and J usage is TRBJ2-7; TRBD2 is a possible D gene (6 bases). Germline CDR1 and CDR2: LNHDA and SQIVND (reference sequence). V was shortened by 3 bases and J by 2 bases, with 11 bases between the two germline ends. The CDR3 is 14 amino acids. The CDR3 is CASSISRGTYEQYF. CDR3 in DNA: TGTGCCAGTAGTATCTCGCGGGGAACCTACGAGCAGTACTTC.

The V gene is TRBV4-2, the J gene TRBJ2-1, with 11 bases matching TRBD2. Germline assignment: CDR1 LGHNA and CDR2 YNFKEQ. This CDR3 has 17 residues. V shed 2 bases and J 7 bases; nucleotides not matched to a gene: 10. The CDR3 region has the DNA TGTGCCAGCAGCCAACCGATAGCGGGAGGGCCCGGGAATGAGCAGTTCTTC. Its translation is CASSQPIAGGPGNEQFF.